These 14 T cell receptor beta chains came from one sample sequenced in a study of blood T cell repertoires in COVID-19. TCRdb's table, derived via immunoSEQ multiplex PCR, lists solely in-frame clones and lacks some. This sample yields more than 100,000 clones, of which 84% are seen a single time; roughly 3.5% belongs to the top ten. Sequenced sample: PBMCs or T cells enriched from blood (not recorded which). The source is a woman under 40 who had recovered from COVID-19.

For the CDR3, the DNA is TGTGCCAGCAGCCCTCCCTACTCCACTAGCGGGAGTTTGGGTGAGCAGTTCTTC. Translation: CASSPPYSTSGSLGEQFF. J is TRBJ2-1 and V is TRBV7-9; 11 bases line up with TRBD2. The CDR3 consists of 18 residues. With 5 bases clipped from V and 9 bases from J, the junction kept 18 bases outside the gene matches. The V gene's germline CDR1 is SEHNR and CDR2 FQNEAQ (reference sequence).

This chain connects TRBV3-1 (or the pseudogene TRBV3-2) to TRBJ1-5; no firm D call. Trimming removed 2 bases from V and 6 bases from J, with 8 bases in between. The CDR3 sequence is 13 residues long. The germline V gene encodes CDR1 LGHDT and CDR2 YNNKEL (reference sequence). CDR3 nucleotides: TGTGCCAGCAGCCAATTTAGTAGTCAGCCCCAGCATTTT. It translates to CASSQFSSQPQHF.

This chain joins TRBV6-6 and TRBJ2-2; D not resolved. The CDR3 is made up of 13 amino acids. With 6 bases removed from V and 6 bases from J, the gap between germline ends came to 11 bases. Looked up from germline, CDR1 is MNHNY and CDR2 is SVGAGI (reference sequence). In nucleotides, the CDR3 is TGTGCCAGCAGACAACTACCCGCCGGGGAGCTGTTTTTT. Translating gives CASRQLPAGELFF.

This clone was recorded only once. The rearrangement uses TRBV7-9 and TRBJ2-3, with 11 positions matching TRBD2. The germline V gene encodes CDR1 SEHNR and CDR2 FQNEAQ (reference sequence). Unmatched junction bases numbered 11, after V lost 3 bases and J lost 0 bases. CDR3 length: 19 amino acids. CDR3 nucleotide sequence: TGTGCCAGCAGCTTCCCCCGGGTTCTAGCGGGAGGAAGCACAGATACGCAGTATTTT. Its protein is CASSFPRVLAGGSTDTQYF.

This clone showed up just a few times. The chain couples TRBV7-8 to TRBJ2-5, with a weak D call TRBD2 (6 bases). V was cut by 0 bases and J by 0 bases, with 8 bases left in between. Germline CDR1 is SGHVS and CDR2 is FQNEAQ. The CDR3 extends over 15 amino acids. This CDR3 reads CASSLARDYQETQYF. The CDR3 region has the DNA TGTGCCAGCAGCTTAGCGCGGGACTACCAAGAGACCCAGTACTTC.

The chain is built from TRBV2 and TRBJ1-1; D remains ambiguous. The CDR3 contains 12 residues. Germline values: CDR1 SNHLY, CDR2 FYNNEI. Trimming cost V 3 bases and J 1 base, with 3 bases left between them. CDR3 bases: TGTGCCAGCAGTGACAGGAACACTGAAGCTTTCTTT. Its protein product is CASSDRNTEAFF.

This chain uses TRBV25-1 with TRBJ2-7; 9 bases line up with TRBD1. The CDR3 sequence is 17 residues long. From germline, CDR1 is MGHDK and CDR2 SYGVNS. Trimming cost V 4 bases and J 2 bases; bases outside gene matches: 12. CDR3 sequence reads: CASSASTGTGSPYEQYF. The CDR3 nucleotides read TGTGCCAGCAGTGCCAGCACCGGGACAGGGTCGCCCTACGAGCAGTACTTC.

This clone was recorded only once. The chain recombines TRBV5-4 with TRBJ1-4; TRBD1 matches 7 bases. The V gene's germline CDR1 is SGHNT and CDR2 YYREEE (reference sequence). V shed 2 bases, J shed 2 bases, and the junction held 3 bases outside the gene matches. The CDR3 totals 15 residues. The CDR3 reads CASSFKTGTNEKLFF. The CDR3 nucleotides read TGTGCCAGCAGCTTCAAGACAGGGACTAATGAAAAACTGTTTTTT.

The rearrangement joins TRBV18 to TRBJ2-2; D possibly corresponds to TRBD1 (5 bases). From germline, CDR1 is KGHSH and CDR2 LQKENI. There are 15 residues in the CDR3. V was cut by 3 bases and J by 7 bases, with 15 bases left in between. The CDR3 sequence: CASSPVQSRGGELFF. CDR3 DNA sequence: TGTGCCAGCTCACCGGTCCAATCAAGGGGCGGGGAGCTGTTTTTT.

The CDR3 loop is CASSPTSGRSTGELFF. CDR3 DNA: TGTGCCAGCAGCCCCACTAGCGGGAGGAGCACCGGGGAGCTGTTTTTT. The chain carries TRBV7-8 and TRBJ2-2; 12 positions agree with TRBD2. The CDR3 totals 16 residues. The junction had 5 bases not matched to a gene; V was cut back by 5 bases and J by 4 bases. Germline loops: CDR1 SGHVS, CDR2 FQNEAQ.

V is TRBV7-6 and J is TRBJ2-5; the D gene is possibly TRBD1 (5 bases). The V gene lost 1 base and the J gene lost 4 bases, with 10 bases spanning the gap. This CDR3 region has 14 residues. Germline CDR1 SGHVS, CDR2 FNYEAQ. The CDR3 here is CASSLVGRVETQYF. CDR3 nucleotide sequence: TGTGCCAGCAGCTTAGTTGGCAGGGTAGAGACCCAGTACTTC.

The gene calls are TRBV6-5 and TRBJ2-1, with 11 bases that match TRBD2. Germline CDR1 and CDR2: MNHEY and SVGAGI. The CDR3 has 15 amino acids. The V gene end was trimmed by 8 bases and the J gene end by 7 bases; junction bases not matched to a gene: 10. The CDR3 nucleotides are TGTGCCAGCGGGAGACTAGCGGGGCCTACAAATGAGCAGTTCTTC. Translating it yields CASGRLAGPTNEQFF.

V and J are TRBV19 and TRBJ1-2, with 7 bases lining up with TRBD1. V was clipped by 5 bases and J by 7 bases; unmatched bases: 13. Germline V gene data show CDR1 as LNHDA and CDR2 as SQIVND (reference sequence). CDR3 length equals 15 residues. The CDR3 is CASSSKRQGISGYTF. CDR3 nucleotide sequence: TGTGCCAGTAGTTCCAAACGACAGGGTATATCTGGCTACACCTTC.

This chain connects TRBV2 to TRBJ1-5, with a tentative D call TRBD1 (5 bases). This CDR3 is built from 15 residues. Trimming took off 9 bases at V and 0 bases at J, with 15 bases between the two ends. Germline assignment: CDR1 SNHLY and CDR2 FYNNEI. CDR3 residues: CASNGGGYSNQPQHF. The CDR3 DNA follows: TGTGCCAGTAACGGGGGGGGGTATAGCAATCAGCCCCAGCATTTT.